This T cell receptor (beta chain) was observed in a study of shared clonotypes between healthy human individuals. Study outcomes and limitations: Several donors shared around 5% of their naive CD4 clonotypes. Genetic and exposure-history diversity was limited by the few donors.

As regards this clone: The antigen remains undetermined.

The authors ran the assay at deep level. Investigators spread the genomic DNA of each subset evenly over several immunoSEQ plates. Clones were read by immunoSEQ multiplex PCR, and TCRdb kept only the in-frame ones, dropping some. The data contain around 2.5 million clones, 93% of them singletons. The CDR3 is 14 amino acids. Germline V CDR1 and CDR2: MNHEY, SVGAGI. V shed 0 bases and J shed 4 bases, with 10 bases lying between them. The receptor's source is a man between 18 and 29 years old in good health. Some clones in this sample may be carry-over from other donors' samples. The specimen was naive CD4+ T cells from PBMCs. Subset given: CD45RA+ positively selected. The chain recombines TRBV6-5 with TRBJ2-7, with D maybe TRBD2 (5 bases). The CDR3 here is CASSYSRRLYEQYF. CDR3 bases: TGTGCCAGCAGTTACTCGAGGAGGCTGTACGAGCAGTACTTC.